The 9 T cell receptor beta chains given below trace back to one sample, sequenced in a study of blood T cells in healthy people across ages. Next came a second PCR, run for roughly 7 to 12 cycles, which used a sample-barcoded 5' primer along with a J-beta primer mix. TCRdb called the 5' RACE reads again in MiXCR, with one record for every CDR3 protein. Of about 1.5 million distinct CDR3 sequences in the sample, under 55% are singletons; the top ten hold approximately 4.1%. Source material: blood. The receptors here all came from a young woman in good health.

The table lists this clonotype with a count of one. The V call is TRBV7-2, the J call TRBJ2-3, with no clear D. The CDR3 has 16 residues. CDR1 is SGHTA, CDR2 FQGNSA, per germline. V lost 2 bases and J 4 bases, leaving 16 bases between the germline ends. The CDR3 here is CASSLIKLSLADTQYF. The CDR3 DNA reads as TGTGCCAGCAGCTTAATCAAGTTGAGCCTGGCAGATACGCAGTATTTT. Full variable domain (rest looked up from reference TRBV7-2 and TRBJ2-3): GAGVSQSPSNKVTEKGKDVELRCDPISGHTALYWYRQSLGQGLEFLIYFQGNSAPDKSGLPSDRFSAERTGGSVSTLTIQRTQQEDSAVYLCASSLIKLSLADTQYFGPGTRLTVL.

The CDR3 region is CASTFAGTAQETQYF. The CDR3 DNA follows: TGTGCCAGCACCTTCGCCGGGACAGCACAAGAGACCCAGTACTTC. This chain connects TRBV12-3 or TRBV12-4 to TRBJ2-5; TRBD1 matches 7 bases. The ends lost 7 bases at V and 2 bases at J; junction bases unmatched: 10. This CDR3 has 15 residues.

The chain is built from TRBV7-2 and TRBJ1-4; TRBD1 might be the D (5 bases). Trimming stripped 1 base from V and 8 bases from J, with 11 bases between. The CDR3 totals 14 residues. Germline lookup yields CDR1 SGHTA and CDR2 FQGNSA. CDR3 bases: TGTGCCAGCAGCTTAGGGTCAGGGTGGGAAAAACTGTTTTTT. It yields the protein CASSLGSGWEKLFF.

The genes are TRBV29-1 and TRBJ2-3; 7 bases fit TRBD2. CDR1 and CDR2 (germline): SQVTM, ANQGSEA. Unmatched junction bases numbered 18, after V lost 7 bases and J lost 2 bases. The CDR3 has 17 residues. The CDR3 DNA sequence: TGCAGCGCTCATATCTACTACGGGGGGACCTCCACAGATACGCAGTATTTT. Encoded protein: CSAHIYYGGTSTDTQYF.

This clonotype has just a few counts. The chain combines TRBV20-1 with TRBJ2-7; 7 bases map to TRBD1. The CDR3 is made up of 13 amino acids. CDR1 and CDR2 (germline): DFQATT, SNEGSKA (reference sequence). The CDR3 DNA is TGCAGCGGCTGGGACAGTCGACCCTACGAGCAGTACTTC. This encodes CSGWDSRPYEQYF.

This clonotype was detected only once. Relative to the germline gene, one junction end is altered; a read error may explain this. The V and J genes are TRBV24-1 and TRBJ2-4; 7 bases agree with TRBD1. The V gene's germline CDR1 is KGHDR and CDR2 SFDVKD. This CDR3 is built from 17 residues. In nucleotides, the CDR3 is TGTGCCACCAGTGATGGGGGTCTCGGGACAGCCAAAAACATTCAGTACTTT. This codes for CATSDGGLGTAKNIQYF.

This clonotype was picked up one time. An end of the junction differs from the germline gene, which may be a read error. The genes are TRBV27 and TRBJ2-7; TRBD1 might be the D (5 bases). The CDR3 totals 14 residues. Germline loops: CDR1 MNHEY, CDR2 SMNVEV (reference sequence). CDR3 residues: CAGSLSDSTYEQYF. The CDR3 DNA sequence: TGTGCCGGCAGTTTGAGTGACAGTACCTACGAGCAGTACTTC.

This clonotype was counted only a few times. V gene TRBV2 combines with J gene TRBJ2-1, with D unresolved. This CDR3 is built from 15 residues. Germline values: CDR1 SNHLY, CDR2 FYNNEI. V gave up 4 bases and J gave up 0 bases, with 10 bases separating them. The CDR3 protein is CASSGQGSSYNEQFF. The CDR3 nucleotides read TGTGCCAGCAGTGGCCAAGGAAGCTCCTACAATGAGCAGTTCTTC. Combining the CDR3 with reference TRBV2 and TRBJ2-1 gives the whole variable domain EPEVTQTPSHQVTQMGQEVILRCVPISNHLYFYWYRQILGQKVEFLVSFYNNEISEKSEIFDDQFSVERPDGSNFTLKIRSTKLEDSAMYFCASSGQGSSYNEQFFGPGTRLTVL.

V and J are TRBV11-2 and TRBJ1-4; tentatively, D is TRBD1 (6 bases). Trimming took off 5 bases at V and 10 bases at J, with 20 bases between the two ends. The germline CDR1 and CDR2 sequences are SGHAT and FQNNGV. This CDR3 comprises 15 residues. The CDR3 region has the DNA TGTGCCAGCAGCGGATTACAGGGTCGGGTCGCAAAACTGTTTTTT. Translated: CASSGLQGRVAKLFF.